This TCR beta chain appears in the sequencing data of a study of blood T cell repertoires in COVID-19. Study summary: Collection of acute and convalescent COVID-19 samples took place in the United States, Italy and Spain. Sample material is recorded as cDNA or gDNA derived from T cells, B-cell-depleted T cells, or PBMCs.

Authors' analysis steps: From reference gene primer amplification, estimates of nucleated cell counts were derived. TCRdb's table, derived via immunoSEQ multiplex PCR, lists solely in-frame clones and lacks some. Clone size and the V and J calls come from that table; the DNA yielded D and trimming. The sample consists of some 73,000 clones, about nine tenths of them appearing once. The CDR3 consists of 15 residues. Germline CDR1 KGHSH, CDR2 LQKENI. V lost 3 bases to trimming and J lost 7 bases; unmatched junction nucleotides: 8. This TCR was sampled from a human donor in a cohort sampled during active COVID-19. Sequenced sample: peripheral blood. The chain joins TRBV18 to TRBJ1-5; TRBD1 matches 8 bases. The CDR3 DNA reads as TGTGCCAGCTCACCTATGGGACAGGTCGAGCAGCCCCAGCATTTT. Amino acids: CASSPMGQVEQPQHF.